Here is one TCR beta chain with its context. The antigen is undetermined. Here immunoSEQ multiplex PCR was the method, and the copy in TCRdb shows in-frame clones only, minus some. The repertoire includes approximately 21,000 clones, roughly 82% of them detected once, and 20% to 30% sits in the top ten. This entry belongs to a study of OX40 agonist ivuxolimab in advanced cancers. Study details: Patients receiving dose escalation had hepatocellular carcinoma, melanoma, renal cell or head and neck cancer. Three patients got partial responses; one had hepatocellular carcinoma and two had cutaneous melanoma.

Findings and limits, study-wide: Certain nonresponders likewise exhibited a low normalized T-cell clonal expansion.

The CDR3 is 14 amino acids. Looked up from germline, CDR1 is MNHEY and CDR2 is SVGAGI. With 0 bases removed from V and 3 bases from J, the gap between germline ends came to 9 bases. This receptor was identified in an adult with an advanced solid tumor such as melanoma, head and neck, liver or kidney cancer. The specimen was CD4+ or CD8+ T cells sorted from blood, collected in a trial of the OX40 agonist ivuxolimab. The gene calls are TRBV6-5 and TRBJ2-7; TRBD1 might be the D (6 bases). The CDR3 DNA sequence: TGTGCCAGCAGTTACTCGCTAGGGGGCTACGAGCAGTACTTC. This translates into CASSYSLGGYEQYF.